The 16 T cell receptor beta chains below come from one sample, sequenced in a study of T-cell memory formation after mild COVID-19. In TCRdb, the 5' RACE reads were re-called with MiXCR into one record per CDR3 protein. The sample has some 490,000 distinct CDR3 sequences; over 15% are singletons. The sequencing sample was made of PBMCs or a T cell subset sorted from them (not recorded which). These receptors were collected from an adult woman who had mild COVID-19 (a few samples of this study predate the infection). Cell type and time point are not known.

This clonotype has only a few counts. The chain joins TRBV7-9 to TRBJ2-7; D uncertain. CDR3 size: 15 residues. V shed 8 bases and J shed 5 bases, with 22 bases lying between them. Looked up from germline, CDR1 is SEHNR and CDR2 is FQNEAQ (reference sequence). The CDR3 sequence: CASASEPSSVHEQYF. The DNA of the CDR3 is TGTGCCAGCGCATCCGAACCAAGTTCAGTTCACGAGCAGTACTTC.

In its sample, this clonotype was seen a few times. The chain employs TRBV5-6 and TRBJ1-2; 7 bases agree with TRBD1. The V gene's germline CDR1 is SGHDT and CDR2 YYEEEE. The CDR3 is 14 amino acids. Trimming at V came to 5 bases and at J to 6 bases, leaving 10 bases not matched to a gene. CDR3: CASRETGDADGYTF. The DNA for the CDR3 is TGTGCCAGCAGGGAAACAGGGGACGCGGATGGCTACACCTTC.

This clonotype was detected many times. The V call is TRBV6-6, the J call TRBJ1-1; tentative D call: TRBD1 (5 bases). CDR3 size: 14 residues. V was trimmed by 0 bases and J by 1 base, leaving 6 bases between them. Germline V gene lookup returns CDR1 MNHNY and CDR2 SVGAGI (reference sequence). As DNA, the CDR3 is TGTGCCAGCAGTTACTCTCAGGGGAACACTGAAGCTTTCTTT. Residues: CASSYSQGNTEAFF.

This chain joins TRBV12-3 or TRBV12-4 and TRBJ2-1; D is possibly TRBD1 (6 bases). Trimming removed 6 bases from V and 6 bases from J, with 15 bases in between. CDR3 size: 14 residues. CDR3 residues: CASSLGAAINEQFF. The CDR3 nucleotides are TGTGCCAGCAGCTTGGGGGCGGCCATCAATGAGCAGTTCTTC.

The V gene is TRBV6-2 or TRBV6-3, the J gene TRBJ2-7, with 8 nucleotides matching TRBD1. The ends lost 8 bases at V and 3 bases at J; junction bases unmatched: 12. Germline CDR1 MNHEY, CDR2 SVGEGT. This CDR3 is built from 15 residues. In DNA form, the CDR3 reads TGTGCCAGCTTTTCAGGGGGCCTACCACTCTACGAGCAGTACTTC. Translated, it gives CASFSGGLPLYEQYF.

The rearrangement links TRBV4-1 to TRBJ1-1; maybe TRBD1 (6 bases). Germline V gene sequence: CDR1 MGHRA, CDR2 YSYEKL. Trimming stripped 2 bases from V and 6 bases from J, with 22 bases between. The CDR3 has 17 amino acids. This chain's CDR3 is CASSQPPLTQGIPEAFF. The CDR3 DNA reads as TGCGCCAGCAGCCAACCGCCCCTTACACAGGGTATCCCTGAAGCTTTCTTT.

This clonotype has only a few counts. The CDR3: CASSFLAHNRPGELFF. The CDR3 bases are TGTGCCAGCAGCTTCTTGGCCCATAACCGACCAGGGGAGCTGTTTTTT. The chain couples TRBV11-2 to TRBJ2-2, with D uncertain. CDR1 is SGHAT and CDR2 is FQNNGV in the germline V gene. CDR3 length equals 16 residues. Trimming removed 3 bases at V and 8 bases at J, with 19 bases between. The whole variable domain, remainder taken from reference TRBV11-2 and TRBJ2-2, is EAGVAQSPRYKIIEKRQSVAFWCNPISGHATLYWYQQILGQGPKLLIQFQNNGVVDDSQLPKDRFSAERLKGVDSTLKIQPAKLEDSAVYLCASSFLAHNRPGELFFGEGSRLTVL.

The table lists this clonotype with a few counts. CDR3 residues: CATSSSGVRLTGELFF. The CDR3 DNA reads TGTGCCACCAGCAGCAGCGGGGTCCGATTGACCGGGGAGCTGTTTTTT. J is TRBJ2-2 and V is TRBV15; 7 positions agree with TRBD2. Germline-derived CDR1 and CDR2 are LNHNV and YYDKDF (reference sequence). The junction had 9 bases not matched to a gene; V was cut back by 3 bases and J by 5 bases. This CDR3 is 16 amino acids long.

V usage is TRBV7-9 and J usage is TRBJ2-5; 8 bases map to TRBD2. Looked up from germline, CDR1 is SEHNR and CDR2 is FQNEAQ (reference sequence). J gave up 6 bases and V 4 bases, and 10 bases lay outside the gene matches. CDR3 size: 15 residues. This chain's CDR3 is CASSSSGAGGKTQYF. For the CDR3, the DNA is TGTGCCAGCAGCTCGTCCGGCGCGGGGGGAAAGACCCAGTACTTC.

V gene TRBV20-1 combines with J gene TRBJ1-1; a possible D gene is TRBD1 (5 bases). Trimming removed 5 bases at V and 3 bases at J, with 13 bases between. CDR3 length: 13 residues. CDR1 is DFQATT, CDR2 SNEGSKA, per germline (reference sequence). CDR3 nucleotides: TGCAGTGCTTTGTCGACAGCTGACACTGAAGCTTTCTTT. Its protein product is CSALSTADTEAFF.

This clonotype was counted only a few times. The V and J genes are TRBV5-1 and TRBJ2-5; maybe TRBD2 (6 bases). With 1 base removed from V and 2 bases from J, the gap between germline ends came to 12 bases. The CDR3 loop spans 15 amino acids. Germline values: CDR1 SGHRS, CDR2 YFSETQ. Written as DNA, the CDR3 is TGCGCCAGCAGCTTGTCGCCGGGACTTCAAGAGACCCAGTACTTC. This sequence encodes CASSLSPGLQETQYF.

V and J are TRBV20-1 and TRBJ1-1; D remains unclear. Trimming pared 0 bases from V and 1 base from J, leaving 9 bases between. CDR1 and CDR2 (germline): DFQATT, SNEGSKA (reference sequence). This CDR3 comprises 14 residues. The CDR3 spells CSARDPNSNTEAFF. The CDR3 DNA is TGCAGTGCTAGAGACCCAAATTCGAACACTGAAGCTTTCTTT.

The chain has TRBV4-2 and TRBJ1-1, with 7 nucleotides matching TRBD1. CDR3 size: 17 residues. Germline V gene sequence: CDR1 LGHNA, CDR2 YNFKEQ. V was pared by 8 bases and J by 4 bases, with 19 bases of the junction left unmatched. CDR3 DNA: TGTGCCAGCGGACTTGGAGGGACAGCCTTCCTCGGCACTGAAGCTTTCTTT. Its translation is CASGLGGTAFLGTEAFF.

V gene TRBV12-3 or TRBV12-4 combines with J gene TRBJ1-2; 8 nucleotides agree with TRBD1. V shed 5 bases and J 0 bases; nucleotides not matched to a gene: 5. CDR3 length equals 15 residues. CDR3 amino acids: CASSRDRPSNYGYTF. The CDR3 nucleotides read TGTGCCAGCAGTCGGGACAGGCCTTCTAACTATGGCTACACCTTC.

The chain employs TRBV7-2 and TRBJ2-7; D possibly corresponds to TRBD2 (5 bases). CDR1 is SGHTA and CDR2 is FQGNSA in the germline V gene. V lost 5 bases and J lost 2, with 13 bases in between. The CDR3 runs to 14 residues. The chain's CDR3 is CASSLNPGTYEQYF. CDR3 coding DNA: TGTGCCAGCAGCCTCAACCCGGGGACCTACGAGCAGTACTTC.

This clonotype occurred a few times. This chain joins TRBV7-2 and TRBJ2-3; 7 bases are shared with TRBD1. V lost 6 bases and J lost 4; bases outside the gene matches: 13. This CDR3 is built from 16 residues. Looked up from germline, CDR1 is SGHTA and CDR2 is FQGNSA. DNA for the CDR3: TGTGCCAGCAGACAAAGACAGGGTGGTTTACCAGATACGCAGTATTTT. It encodes CASRQRQGGLPDTQYF.